Shown below are 9 T cell receptor beta chains from a single sample sequenced in a study of lymphopenia after photon versus proton radiotherapy. Generated by immunoSEQ multiplex PCR, the TCRdb table keeps only in-frame clones and is missing some. This table holds about 23,000 clones, over 90% found once. The sequenced sample was peripheral blood, obtained from a patient treated with proton-based radiotherapy. These receptors came from a woman in her seventies with pancreatic cancer. Some clones in this sample may be carry-over from other donors' samples.

V gene TRBV7-2 combines with J gene TRBJ1-5; D perhaps matches TRBD1 (5 bases). Germline CDR1 and CDR2: SGHTA and FQGNSA. The CDR3 length is 14 residues. V gave up 4 bases and J gave up 6 bases, with 13 bases separating them. CDR3 bases: TGTGCCAGCAGCTCATTCGGGGCGGGTCAGCCCCAGCATTTT. This translates into CASSSFGAGQPQHF.

The chain has TRBV9 and TRBJ2-1; 14 positions agree with TRBD2. The germline gives CDR1 SGDLS, CDR2 YYNGEE. CDR3 length equals 16 residues. The ends lost 3 bases at V and 7 bases at J; junction bases unmatched: 6. The CDR3 DNA sequence: TGTGCCAGCAGCGACGGGACTAGCGGGAGTTTAAATGAGCAGTTCTTC. It codes for CASSDGTSGSLNEQFF.

This clone was recorded once. The CDR3 DNA reads TGCAGCGTTGACACAGGGGGCGAAGAGACCCAGTACTTC. Its protein is CSVDTGGEETQYF. The rearrangement links TRBV29-1 to TRBJ2-5; 9 bases align to TRBD1. The CDR3 contains 13 residues. Trimming cost V 3 bases and J 3 bases; bases outside gene matches: 2. Germline CDR1 and CDR2: SQVTM and ANQGSEA.

This chain uses TRBV9 with TRBJ1-6, with D tentatively TRBD1 (5 bases). The CDR3 runs 16 residues. Trimming removed 4 bases at V and 7 bases at J, with 18 bases between. The germline gives CDR1 SGDLS, CDR2 YYNGEE. The CDR3 nucleotides are TGTGCCAGCAGCCCCATCCCAGACGGACAAAATTCACCCCTCCACTTT. It yields the protein CASSPIPDGQNSPLHF.

J is TRBJ2-5 and V is TRBV7-2; TRBD2 matches 10 bases. The germline V gene encodes CDR1 SGHTA and CDR2 FQGNSA. The CDR3 extends over 16 amino acids. The V and J ends lost 10 bases and 1 base, in that order; junction bases with no gene match: 12. This CDR3 reads CATQHLGTSAQETQYF. The CDR3 DNA is TGTGCCACGCAGCATCTTGGGACTAGCGCCCAAGAGACCCAGTACTTC.

The V call is TRBV11-2, the J call TRBJ2-7; D remains unclear. Germline CDR1 and CDR2: SGHAT and FQNNGV. The CDR3 is made up of 15 amino acids. V lost 3 bases, J lost 2 bases, and 14 bases lay in between. The CDR3 DNA is TGTGCCAGCAGCTTTTCACAAGGAGCCGCCTACGAGCAGTACTTC. Protein sequence: CASSFSQGAAYEQYF.

This clone has only one observation. This rearrangement joins TRBV30 to TRBJ2-2, with a weak D call TRBD2 (6 bases). From germline, CDR1 is GTSNPN and CDR2 SVGIG (reference sequence). V lost 0 bases and J 6 bases, leaving 11 bases between the germline ends. The CDR3 spans 14 residues. In nucleotides, the CDR3 is TGTGCCTGGAGTGTTGGGGGGTACGCCGGGGAGCTGTTTTTT. Amino acid sequence: CAWSVGGYAGELFF.

The CDR3: CASSLLDSTLQETQYF. The CDR3 nucleotides are TGTGCCAGCAGCCTACTCGACAGCACCCTTCAAGAGACCCAGTACTTC. The chain combines TRBV7-9 with TRBJ2-5, with D possibly being TRBD1 (5 bases). In germline, CDR1 is SEHNR, CDR2 FQNEAQ (reference sequence). V lost 5 bases, J lost 2 bases, and 18 bases lay in between. The CDR3 has 16 residues.

The chain carries TRBV2 and TRBJ1-1, with D perhaps TRBD1 (5 bases). V was cut by 4 bases and J by 10 bases, with 22 bases left in between. CDR3 length: 15 amino acids. The germline V gene has CDR1 SNHLY and CDR2 FYNNEI. The CDR3: CASSAIEISGGRAFF. The CDR3 nucleotides read TGTGCCAGCAGTGCAATTGAGATCTCCGGGGGGAGAGCTTTCTTT.